The 3 T cell receptor beta chains below were found in one sample sequenced in a study of blood T cell repertoires in COVID-19. TCRdb's table, derived via immunoSEQ multiplex PCR, lists solely in-frame clones and lacks some. Counted here are approximately 440,000 clones, about nine tenths occurring once; the ten biggest clones make up around 0.7%. The sequenced material came from PBMCs or T cells enriched from blood (not recorded which). The receptors were gathered from a woman aged 18-30 years who had recovered from COVID-19.

The V and J genes are TRBV10-2 and TRBJ2-7; D is possibly TRBD2 (6 bases). The CDR3 is made up of 13 amino acids. CDR1 WSHSY and CDR2 SAAADI come from the germline V gene. Trimming removed 7 bases from V and 2 bases from J, with 12 bases in between. As DNA, the CDR3 is TGCGCCAGCATTGGAGGGTCCCCCTACGAGCAGTACTTC. Encoded protein: CASIGGSPYEQYF.

This chain joins TRBV7-9 and TRBJ2-7, with D possibly matching TRBD1 (5 bases). The germline gives CDR1 SEHNR, CDR2 FQNEAQ (reference sequence). The CDR3 is 14 amino acids. V was cut by 4 bases and J by 0 bases, with 10 bases left in between. The DNA of the CDR3 is TGTGCCAGCAGCTCCCCGACAGTCTCCTACGAGCAGTACTTC. Protein: CASSSPTVSYEQYF.

This clone occurred many times. This sequence joins TRBV5-1 and TRBJ1-2, with TRBD1 as a possible D gene (6 bases). V lost 5 bases to trimming and J lost 2 bases, with 10 bases between them. The CDR3 is 13 amino acids. Germline CDR1 SGHRS, CDR2 YFSETQ. The CDR3 reads CASRADSNYGYTF. CDR3 sequence (DNA): TGCGCCAGCAGGGCGGACAGCAACTATGGCTACACCTTC.